A single sample is the source of the 24 T cell receptor beta chains below, sequenced in a study of neurological immune-mediated disorders. A single record per CDR3 protein comes from TCRdb applying MiXCR to the 5' RACE reads. The data hold around 38,000 distinct CDR3 sequences, with roughly 15% observed a single time. Sequencing input: CD4+ T cells from blood. The receptors originated from a woman in her sixties with HTLV-1-associated myelopathy (HAM/TSP).

J is TRBJ2-7 and V is TRBV12-3 or TRBV12-4; TRBD1 matches at 9 bases. There are 15 residues in the CDR3. V lost 5 bases, J lost 7 bases, and 12 bases stayed unmatched. CDR3 residues: CASSPHGTGLGEQYF. As DNA, the CDR3 is TGTGCCAGCAGTCCCCACGGGACAGGGCTAGGGGAGCAGTACTTC.

V usage is TRBV20-1 and J usage is TRBJ2-5, with D perhaps assigned TRBD1 or TRBD2 (6 bases each). Germline V gene data show CDR1 as DFQATT and CDR2 as SNEGSKA (reference sequence). V lost 5 bases to trimming and J lost 1 base, with 17 bases between them. The CDR3 runs 15 residues. The chain's CDR3 is CSAGGGSGTQETQYF. The CDR3 nucleotides read TGCAGTGCTGGAGGGGGGAGCGGCACCCAAGAGACCCAGTACTTC.

This clonotype has a count of ten or more. The chain combines TRBV6-2 or TRBV6-3 with TRBJ2-3; TRBD1 agrees at 9 bases. Looked up from germline, CDR1 is MNHEY and CDR2 is SVGEGT. The V and J ends lost 5 bases and 3 bases, in that order; junction bases with no gene match: 6. This CDR3 has 15 amino acids. The CDR3 DNA sequence: TGTGCCAGCAGTGAACAGGGGGCTTATACAGATACGCAGTATTTT. This gives the protein CASSEQGAYTDTQYF.

This clonotype was seen at least ten times. J is TRBJ2-1 and V is TRBV5-6, with D tentatively TRBD1 or TRBD2 (5 bases each). Germline assignment: CDR1 SGHDT and CDR2 YYEEEE. Deletions cut 2 bases from V and 5 bases from J, with 17 bases between. This CDR3 is built from 16 residues. In nucleotides, the CDR3 is TGTGCCAGCAGCTTTGATGGGGACCCTGACAACAATGAGCAGTTCTTC. Translating gives CASSFDGDPDNNEQFF.

This clonotype appeared many times. V gene TRBV18 combines with J gene TRBJ1-2; the D gene is possibly TRBD1 (6 bases). The CDR3 covers 17 residues. Trimming took off 1 base at V and 6 bases at J, with 21 bases between the two ends. The germline CDR1 and CDR2 sequences are KGHSH and LQKENI. The CDR3 spells CASSPQGHLIGSNGYTF. The CDR3 bases are TGTGCCAGCTCACCACAGGGACATCTCATTGGGAGTAATGGCTACACCTTC.

In its sample, this clonotype was seen many times. The CDR3, as DNA: TGCAGTGCCCACCCCGGGACAGGGGGCAGGGAGCTGTTTTTT. Its protein is CSAHPGTGGRELFF. The gene calls are TRBV20-1 and TRBJ2-2; 12 bases fit TRBD1. Germline CDR1 DFQATT, CDR2 SNEGSKA (reference sequence). This CDR3 contains 14 residues. J was trimmed by 9 bases and V by 6 bases; bases with no gene match: 8.

V and J are TRBV5-1 and TRBJ2-3, with 7 bases matching TRBD2. The CDR3 length is 15 residues. Germline trimming cut 3 bases from V and 7 bases from J; bases unmatched to any gene: 11. Germline V lookup: CDR1 SGHRS, CDR2 YFSETQ. For the CDR3, the DNA is TGCGCCAGCAGCTCGTTAAGGGAGGGGATGAATACGCAGTATTTT. Its translation is CASSSLREGMNTQYF.

The chain combines TRBV11-2 with TRBJ2-2; 8 bases agree with TRBD1. This CDR3 has 15 amino acids. V shed 5 bases, J shed 7 bases, and the junction held 9 bases outside the gene matches. Germline lookup yields CDR1 SGHAT and CDR2 FQNNGV. The CDR3 region is CASSLTGAVVGELFF. CDR3 coding DNA: TGTGCCAGCAGCCTGACAGGGGCGGTTGTCGGGGAGCTGTTTTTT.

Relative to its sample, this clonotype is medium-sized. This chain links TRBV3-1 with TRBJ1-1; 7 bases agree with TRBD1. The V gene's germline CDR1 is LGHDT and CDR2 YNNKEL (reference sequence). The trim removed 7 bases at V and 7 bases at J, leaving 6 bases unmatched. The CDR3 length is 12 residues. CDR3 region: CASTGTVGEAFF. The DNA of the CDR3 is TGTGCCAGCACCGGGACAGTCGGTGAAGCTTTCTTT.

This clonotype was observed at least ten times. The chain combines TRBV12-3 or TRBV12-4 with TRBJ1-2; weak D call: TRBD1 (5 bases). The CDR3 contains 15 residues. Trimming shortened V by 5 bases and J by 3 bases, and 16 bases separated the two germline ends. The CDR3 nucleotides are TGTGCCAGCAGTCCCCGGGGGGGGGAAGACTATGGCTACACCTTC. Translated: CASSPRGGEDYGYTF.

This clonotype was found many times. V usage is TRBV11-2 and J usage is TRBJ1-2, with 7 bases lining up with TRBD1. The length of the CDR3 is 16 residues. Germline CDR1 reads SGHAT; CDR2 reads FQNNGV. With 1 base clipped from V and 7 bases from J, the junction kept 12 bases outside the gene matches. The CDR3 nucleotides read TGTGCCAGCAGCTTAGGCCGGTCACAGGGGCGGGGTGGCTACACCTTC. Amino acid sequence: CASSLGRSQGRGGYTF.

This clonotype was counted many times. This sequence joins TRBV5-1 and TRBJ1-1; D uncertain. The germline V gene encodes CDR1 SGHRS and CDR2 YFSETQ. V lost 0 bases and J 4 bases, leaving 16 bases between the germline ends. The CDR3 length is 16 residues. The CDR3 coding sequence is TGCGCCAGCAGCTTGGGGTTTCGGGTATTGAGCACTGAAGCTTTCTTT. This codes for CASSLGFRVLSTEAFF.

This clonotype was observed many times. V and J are TRBV5-1 and TRBJ1-6, with D possibly matching TRBD1 (6 bases). Per germline, CDR1 SGHRS and CDR2 YFSETQ. The V end lost 0 bases, the J end lost 10 bases, and 11 bases lay between the germline ends. The CDR3 covers 14 residues. As DNA, the CDR3 is TGCGCCAGCAGCTTGGCAGGGGAAGGGTCACCCCTCCACTTT. Translating it yields CASSLAGEGSPLHF.

The chain uses TRBV9 and TRBJ1-1, with D maybe TRBD1 (5 bases). Germline V gives CDR1 SGDLS, CDR2 YYNGEE. CDR3 length: 13 residues. The V gene lost 0 bases and the J gene lost 8 bases, with 11 bases spanning the gap. As DNA, the CDR3 is TGTGCCAGCAGCGTAGCCGTAAACAGGGAAGCTTTCTTT. Translated: CASSVAVNREAFF.

This clonotype has a count of ten or more. V gene TRBV7-6 combines with J gene TRBJ1-2; D remains ambiguous. CDR3 length: 16 residues. Germline CDR1 reads SGHVS; CDR2 reads FNYEAQ. V lost 1 base to trimming and J lost 6 bases, with 18 bases between them. The CDR3 nucleotides read TGTGCCAGCAGCTTAGGGCACGGCTTCTACCCTCATGGCTACACCTTC. Translation: CASSLGHGFYPHGYTF. The variable domain in full, with the rest retrieved from reference TRBV7-6 and TRBJ1-2, is GAGVSQSPRYKVTKRGQDVALRCDPISGHVSLYWYRQALGQGPEFLTYFNYEAQQDKSGLPNDRFSAERPEGSISTLTIQRTEQRDSAMYRCASSLGHGFYPHGYTFGSGTRLTVV.

This clonotype has at least ten counts. The rearrangement links TRBV5-6 to TRBJ2-5; D is unclear. The V gene lost 0 bases and the J gene lost 0 bases, with 3 bases spanning the gap. The CDR3 spans 13 residues. CDR1 and CDR2 (germline): SGHDT, YYEEEE. CDR3 DNA: TGTGCCAGCAGCTTGGCCCACCAAGAGACCCAGTACTTC. Translation gives CASSLAHQETQYF.

Regarding this clonotype: A much larger clone is a single base away; this may be a read error. The chain uses TRBV5-5 and TRBJ2-1; D is ambiguous. The CDR3 is 19 residues long. Germline V CDR1 and CDR2: SGHKS, YYEKEE (reference sequence). CDR3 loop: CAISLNPRVPLSSYNEQFF. CDR3 in DNA: TGTGCCATCAGCTTGAATCCTCGGGTCCCGCTGAGCTCCTACAATGAGCAGTTCTTC.

This clonotype was detected many times. The chain has TRBV5-5 and TRBJ2-7; 8 bases fit TRBD1. Germline CDR1 and CDR2: SGHKS and YYEKEE (reference sequence). The CDR3 covers 17 residues. V was pared by 1 base and J by 1 base, with 10 bases of the junction left unmatched. The CDR3 nucleotides read TGTGCCAGCAGCTTGCCCCAGGGGGCCAGGAGATCCTACGAGCAGTACTTC. Its protein is CASSLPQGARRSYEQYF.

This clonotype was detected only a few times. The genes are TRBV7-6 and TRBJ1-1; 7 nucleotides align to TRBD1. The CDR3 length is 15 residues. V lost 5 bases and J lost 3; bases outside the gene matches: 9. Germline CDR1 is SGHVS and CDR2 is FNYEAQ. DNA of the CDR3: TGTGCCAGCAGCCTGACGACAGGGATGGACACTGAAGCTTTCTTT. Residues: CASSLTTGMDTEAFF.

The chain uses TRBV3-1 and TRBJ1-2, with D perhaps matching TRBD1 (6 bases). The V end was cut by 1 base, the J end by 4 bases, with 13 bases between. The CDR3 loop spans 15 amino acids. The germline CDR1 and CDR2 sequences are LGHDT and YNNKEL (reference sequence). This CDR3 is CASSQGYQGTYGYTF. The CDR3 nucleotides are TGTGCCAGCAGCCAAGGCTACCAGGGGACCTATGGCTACACCTTC.

Regarding this clonotype: One end of the junction varies from germline; a read error may be responsible. The J gene is TRBJ1-4, the V gene TRBV12-3 or TRBV12-4, with a tentative D call TRBD1 (5 bases). There are 15 residues in the CDR3. The CDR3 DNA is TGTGCCAGCAGCCATAGACAGTCTCCTAAAGAAAAACTGTTTTTT. Translated, it gives CASSHRQSPKEKLFF.

The table lists this clonotype with many counts. The chain uses TRBV7-9 and TRBJ2-2; 8 bases match TRBD2. Per the germline V gene, CDR1 is SEHNR and CDR2 is FQNEAQ (reference sequence). The CDR3 runs 16 residues. With 4 bases clipped from V and 4 bases from J, the junction kept 8 bases outside the gene matches. The CDR3, as DNA: TGTGCCAGCAGCTCAAGGACTAGCTGGGGCACCGGGGAGCTGTTTTTT. Its protein product is CASSSRTSWGTGELFF.

This clonotype was seen at least ten times. The chain employs TRBV7-2 and TRBJ2-1; 10 positions agree with TRBD1. CDR1 and CDR2 (germline): SGHTA, FQGNSA. The CDR3 spans 17 residues. V shed 1 base and J 2 bases; nucleotides not matched to a gene: 5. This CDR3 is CASSLGIGQGAYNEQFF. The CDR3 DNA reads TGTGCCAGCAGCTTAGGAATAGGACAGGGGGCCTACAATGAGCAGTTCTTC.

Many counts were recorded for this clonotype. J is TRBJ2-1 and V is TRBV7-3, with D possibly TRBD2 on 6 matching bases. This CDR3 is 15 amino acids long. Trimming cost V 5 bases and J 5 bases, with 16 bases left between them. Germline CDR1 reads SGHTA; CDR2 reads FQGTGA. DNA for the CDR3: TGTGCCAGCAGCCAAGGAGGTTTAGCGGACAATGAGCAGTTCTTC. It yields the protein CASSQGGLADNEQFF.